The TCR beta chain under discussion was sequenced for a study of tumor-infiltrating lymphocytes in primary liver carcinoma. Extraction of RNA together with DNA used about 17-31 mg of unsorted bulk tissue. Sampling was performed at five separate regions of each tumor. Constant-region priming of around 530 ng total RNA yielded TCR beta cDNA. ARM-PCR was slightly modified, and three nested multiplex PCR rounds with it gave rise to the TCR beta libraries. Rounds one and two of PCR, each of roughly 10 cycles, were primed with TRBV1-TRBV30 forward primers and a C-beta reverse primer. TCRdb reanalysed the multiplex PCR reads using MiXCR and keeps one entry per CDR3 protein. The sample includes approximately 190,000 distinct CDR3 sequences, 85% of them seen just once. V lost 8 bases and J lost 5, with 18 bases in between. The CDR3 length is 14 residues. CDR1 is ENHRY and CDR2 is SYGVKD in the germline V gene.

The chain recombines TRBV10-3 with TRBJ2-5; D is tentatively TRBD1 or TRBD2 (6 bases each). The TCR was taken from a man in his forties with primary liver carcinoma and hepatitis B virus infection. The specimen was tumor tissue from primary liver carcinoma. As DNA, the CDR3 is TGTGCCATCGGAGGGGGGTCCCTACATGAGACCCAGTACTTC. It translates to CAIGGGSLHETQYF.